This is a list of T cell receptor beta chains from one sample in a study of shared clonotypes between healthy human individuals. The method was immunoSEQ multiplex PCR; TCRdb's version includes in-frame clones alone and lacks a portion of them. The sample has 470,000 or so clones, about 72% seen once. The sequencing input was PBMCs. The receptors here all came from a woman aged 40-49 years in good health. Some clones in this sample may be carry-over from other donors' samples. CDR3s include the opening cysteine and the closing phenylalanine or tryptophan. The D gene is left open where the match is weak. Size is omitted from some rows. Given values are once, few, many or a class for expanded clones.

d_call clone_size j_call v_call cdr3_length cdr3_nt cdr3_aa
TRBD2 - TRBJ2-5 TRBV5-4 15 TGTGCCAGCAGCTCCGATAGCGGGAGAGGGGAGACCCAGTACTTC CASSSDSGRGETQYF
TRBD2 few TRBJ2-1 TRBV6-5 15 TGTGCCAGCACCTTCGGACTAGCGGGAAACAATGAGCAGTTCTTC CASTFGLAGNNEQFF
- few TRBJ1-3 TRBV15 15 TGTGCCACCAGCAGAGATTCCGGGGCCGGAAACACCATATATTTT CATSRDSGAGNTIYF
- - TRBJ2-2 TRBV7-2 15 TGTGCCAGCAGCTTAAGACTAGCGAACACCGGGGAGCTGTTTTTT CASSLRLANTGELFF
TRBD2 - TRBJ2-1 TRBV6-1 15 TGTGCCAGCAGTCCCCTAGCGGGAATATACAATGAGCAGTTCTTC CASSPLAGIYNEQFF
TRBD2 - TRBJ2-1 TRBV4-2 15 TGTGCCAGCAGCCCTGAGCGGGACTTCTACAATGAGCAGTTCTTC CASSPERDFYNEQFF
TRBD1 once TRBJ1-3 TRBV15 15 TGTGCCACCAGTCCGGGACAGGTTAATGGAAACACCATATATTTT CATSPGQVNGNTIYF
TRBD2 few TRBJ2-1 TRBV4-3 16 TGCGCCAGCAGCCATGAAGGACTAGCGGGATACAATGAGCAGTTCTTC CASSHEGLAGYNEQFF
- - TRBJ2-5 TRBV7-8 13 TGTGCCAGCAGCTTAGAAAAGGAGGAGACCCAGTACTTC CASSLEKEETQYF
TRBD2 - TRBJ2-5 TRBV11-2 15 TGTGCCAGCAGCTTGGGAGCGGGACCTGGGGAGACCCAGTACTTC CASSLGAGPGETQYF
- - TRBJ2-4 TRBV5-1 15 TGCGCCAGCAGCGATCCGGGAGTATCCAAAAACATTCAGTACTTC CASSDPGVSKNIQYF
TRBD2 - TRBJ2-7 TRBV2 15 TGTGCCAGCAGCCGACTAGCGGGAGTGTCATACGAGCAGTACTTC CASSRLAGVSYEQYF
- - TRBJ2-4 TRBV28 12 TGTGCCAGCAGGGAACAGAAAAACATTCAGTACTTC CASREQKNIQYF
- - TRBJ2-7 TRBV7-2 16 TGTGCCAGCAGCTTAGTGGGGGCCAGGACCCCTTACGAGCAGTACTTC CASSLVGARTPYEQYF
- - TRBJ2-2 TRBV11-2 12 TGTGCCAGCAGCTTTAACACCGGGGAGCTGTTTTTT CASSFNTGELFF
TRBD1 - TRBJ2-2 TRBV5-1 14 TGCGCCAGCGGAGCAGGGGGTCTCGTCGGGGAGCTGTTTTTT CASGAGGLVGELFF
- - TRBJ1-1 TRBV30 13 TGTGCCTGGATCAGGGACACGAACACTGAAGCTTTCTTT CAWIRDTNTEAFF
TRBD1 once TRBJ1-5 TRBV19 15 TGTGCCAGTAGTATACTCGGGCAGGGGGATCAGCCCCAGCATTTT CASSILGQGDQPQHF
TRBD2 once TRBJ2-2 TRBV7-3 17 TGTGCCAGCAGCTTAACCGGCGGGAGGCCCCCCCCCGGGGAGCTGTTTTTT CASSLTGGRPPPGELFF
TRBD2 - TRBJ2-2 TRBV7-9 16 TGTGCCAGCAGCTTAGCGGGACTAGCGGGAGCCGGGGAGCTGTTTTTT CASSLAGLAGAGELFF
- many TRBJ2-3 TRBV15 14 TGTGCCACCAGCAGAGAAACTAGTTGGGATACGCAGTATTTT CATSRETSWDTQYF
- once TRBJ2-3 TRBV19 12 TGTGCCAGTAGTCCCGCCACAGATACGCAGTATTTT CASSPATDTQYF
TRBD1 - TRBJ1-1 TRBV5-1 17 TGCGCCAGCAGTAAATACGGGACAGGGGGAGGTTTCGGTGAAGCTTTCTTT CASSKYGTGGGFGEAFF
- - TRBJ1-3 TRBV7-2 16 TGTGCCAGCAGCCCCCAAGGGACGGACTCTGGAAACACCATATATTTT CASSPQGTDSGNTIYF
- - TRBJ2-7 TRBV27 14 TGTGCCAGTGGAACCGGGCTAGCGTTCTACGAGCAGTACTTC CASGTGLAFYEQYF
- - TRBJ1-4 TRBV9 14 TGTGCCAGCAGCGCGGGGGGGACTAATGAAAAACTGTTTTTT CASSAGGTNEKLFF
- - TRBJ2-6 TRBV6-1 17 TGTGCCAGCAGTGGCCTCTCGGGGGCCTCTGGGGCCAACGTCCTGACTTTC CASSGLSGASGANVLTF
- - TRBJ1-1 TRBV27 14 TGTGCCAGCAGTCTACAGGGAATGGACACTGAAGCTTTCTTT CASSLQGMDTEAFF
TRBD2 - TRBJ2-5 TRBV19 15 TGTGCCAGTAGTCCCGAGCGGGAGGGGGAGGAGACCCAGTACTTC CASSPEREGEETQYF
TRBD1 few TRBJ2-7 TRBV14 15 TGTGCCAGCAGCCAAGACAGGGGGCATTCCTACGAGCAGTACTTC CASSQDRGHSYEQYF
- - TRBJ2-4 TRBV7-8 12 TGTGCCAGCAGCTTAGCAGGGAACATTCAGTACTTC CASSLAGNIQYF
- - TRBJ2-2 TRBV19 12 TGTGCCAGTAGTACGTACCCCGGGGAGCTGTTTTTT CASSTYPGELFF